The 21 T cell receptor beta chains given below trace back to one sample, sequenced in a study of shared clonotypes between healthy human individuals. The protocol was immunoSEQ multiplex PCR, while the TCRdb copy is restricted to in-frame clones and leaves out a portion. The table lists 1,500,000 or so clones, 98% of them singletons. The source material was naive CD4+ T cells sorted from blood. The subset is: CD45RA+ positively selected. The source is a young man in good health.

The chain links TRBV5-4 to TRBJ1-2, with TRBD1 matching over 7 bases. The CDR3 contains 14 residues. CDR1 and CDR2 (germline): SGHNT, YYREEE (reference sequence). After removal of 4 bases from V and 3 bases from J, the junction contained 6 bases not matched to a gene. The CDR3 loop reads CASSPGQPDYGYTF. DNA of the CDR3: TGTGCCAGCAGCCCGGGACAGCCCGACTATGGCTACACCTTC.

The rearrangement joins TRBV6-5 to TRBJ1-1, with a possible D match to TRBD1 (5 bases). In germline, CDR1 is MNHEY, CDR2 SVGAGI. CDR3 length equals 14 residues. The ends were cut back, 7 bases at V and 4 bases at J, with 16 bases in the middle. The CDR3 DNA sequence: TGTGCCAGCACCCGCGGAGGGGAAGGCACTGAAGCTTTCTTT. This encodes CASTRGGEGTEAFF.

This clone was seen only once. V and J are TRBV4-3 and TRBJ2-5; no reliable D call. V lost 3 bases and J lost 7, with 12 bases in between. This CDR3 spans 13 amino acids. Looked up from germline, CDR1 is LGHNA and CDR2 is YSLEER. The CDR3, as DNA: TGCGCCAGCAGCCAGGACCCCCTTATGACCCAGTACTTC. As protein: CASSQDPLMTQYF.

This chain links TRBV7-3 with TRBJ1-1; possibly TRBD1 for D (5 bases). V was trimmed by 2 bases and J by 3 bases, leaving 10 bases between them. This CDR3 contains 14 residues. The germline CDR1 and CDR2 sequences are SGHTA and FQGTGA. Here the CDR3 reads CASSLFGADTEAFF. The DNA of the CDR3 is TGTGCCAGCAGCTTATTCGGGGCAGACACTGAAGCTTTCTTT.

The chain links TRBV7-3 to TRBJ2-3; possible D gene TRBD2, 5 bases. There are 16 residues in the CDR3. Trimming removed 2 bases from V and 0 bases from J, with 12 bases in between. Germline-derived CDR1 and CDR2 are SGHTA and FQGTGA. CDR3 nucleotide sequence: TGTGCCAGCAGCTTAGGGCACGGGGTTAGCACAGATACGCAGTATTTT. It specifies CASSLGHGVSTDTQYF.

The V gene is TRBV2, the J gene TRBJ2-1, with no clear D. Germline CDR1 reads SNHLY; CDR2 reads FYNNEI. The CDR3 sequence is 14 residues long. The germline V and J ends were trimmed by 5 bases and 5 bases, with 13 bases remaining between them. The CDR3 DNA reads TGTGCCAGCAGTCCCCGGCGCGGTGACAATGAGCAGTTCTTC. Its translation: CASSPRRGDNEQFF.

The V and J genes are TRBV28 and TRBJ2-1, with a tentative D call TRBD2 (6 bases). The germline V gene has CDR1 MDHEN and CDR2 SYDVKM. The CDR3 contains 13 residues. The V and J ends lost 6 bases and 10 bases respectively, with 16 bases between them. Here the CDR3 DNA reads TGTGCCAGCAGGGGAGCCGGGACTTTCGAGCAGTTCTTC. Protein product: CASRGAGTFEQFF. Filled out from reference TRBV28 and TRBJ2-1, the complete variable domain reads DVKVTQSSRYLVKRTGEKVFLECVQDMDHENMFWYRQDPGLGLRLIYFSYDVKMKEKGDIPEGYSVSREKKERFSLILESASTNQTSMYLCASRGAGTFEQFFGPGTRLTVL.

The V call is TRBV19, the J call TRBJ2-7, with no clear D. Germline-derived CDR1 and CDR2 are LNHDA and SQIVND (reference sequence). V lost 4 bases, J lost 7 bases, and 20 bases lay in between. CDR3 size: 15 residues. CDR3 in amino acids: CASSSPGRTNVEQYF. CDR3 sequence (DNA): TGTGCCAGTAGTAGCCCAGGACGGACGAACGTTGAGCAGTACTTC.

In regard to this clone: Mismatch with germline at one junction end may stem from a read error. Written as DNA, the CDR3 is TGTGCCAGCAGAACGACGTTTGACAATCAGCCTCAGCATTTT. Translating it yields CASRTTFDNQPQHF. V and J are TRBV6-5 and TRBJ1-5; D is unclear. There are 14 residues in the CDR3. Germline V CDR1 and CDR2: MNHEY, SVGAGI.

This chain uses TRBV18 with TRBJ1-1; 7 nucleotides match TRBD1. This CDR3 region has 16 residues. Germline trimming cut 1 base from V and 4 bases from J; bases unmatched to any gene: 9. CDR1 is KGHSH, CDR2 LQKENI, per germline. The CDR3 DNA is TGTGCCAGCTCACCACAAGCAGGGGGTATGGGCACTGAAGCTTTCTTT. As protein: CASSPQAGGMGTEAFF.

The CDR3 here is CASSARMNTEAFF. CDR3 nucleotide sequence: TGTGCCAGCAGCGCCCGTATGAACACTGAAGCTTTCTTT. The rearrangement links TRBV11-2 to TRBJ1-1; D is ambiguous. In germline, CDR1 is SGHAT, CDR2 FQNNGV. The CDR3 extends over 13 amino acids. V dropped 5 bases and J dropped 0 bases, with 7 bases sitting between them.

As regards this clone: This sample includes further DNA sequences coding for the same CDR3. V usage is TRBV5-1 and J usage is TRBJ2-2, with D possibly being TRBD1 (5 bases). This CDR3 has 14 residues. Germline loops: CDR1 SGHRS, CDR2 YFSETQ. The V end lost 3 bases, the J end lost 1 base, and 7 bases lay between the germline ends. CDR3 residues: CASSSGQNTGELFF. As DNA, the CDR3 is TGCGCCAGCAGCTCTGGACAGAACACCGGGGAGCTGTTTTTT.

Here the CDR3 DNA reads TGTGCCAGCAGTTTCAGACAGGGGAACTATGGCTACACCTTC. Translation gives CASSFRQGNYGYTF. The chain joins TRBV27 to TRBJ1-2; 8 positions agree with TRBD1. CDR3 length equals 14 residues. Germline V lookup: CDR1 MNHEY, CDR2 SMNVEV (reference sequence). V lost 3 bases and J lost 2; bases outside the gene matches: 2.

This chain connects TRBV5-4 to TRBJ2-3, with unresolved D. Deletions cut 2 bases from V and 0 bases from J, with 10 bases between. The germline V gene encodes CDR1 SGHNT and CDR2 YYREEE (reference sequence). This CDR3 is 15 amino acids long. In nucleotides, the CDR3 is TGTGCCAGCAGCTTTCCAAAACCTAGCACAGATACGCAGTATTTT. This translates into CASSFPKPSTDTQYF.

The V gene is TRBV11-2, the J gene TRBJ2-7; TRBD2 matches at 7 bases. This CDR3 has 17 amino acids. The germline V gene encodes CDR1 SGHAT and CDR2 FQNNGV. Trimming removed 0 bases from V and 0 bases from J; junction bases left unmatched: 8. CDR3 region: CASSLDPGSGTSYEQYF. The CDR3 nucleotides read TGTGCCAGCAGCTTAGATCCGGGCAGCGGGACCTCCTACGAGCAGTACTTC.

CDR3 in DNA: TGTGCCCAGGGTCCGAGTTACAATGAGCAGTTCTTC. This codes for CAQGPSYNEQFF. The V call is TRBV30, the J call TRBJ2-1; D possibly corresponds to TRBD1 (5 bases). The V end lost 8 bases, the J end lost 4 bases, and 12 bases lay between the germline ends. Germline loops: CDR1 GTSNPN, CDR2 SVGIG (reference sequence). This CDR3 is 12 amino acids long.

A note on this clone: The sample carries other DNA sequences with the same CDR3. The genes are TRBV14 and TRBJ1-1; D unresolved. V was cut by 3 bases and J by 1 base, with 6 bases left in between. The CDR3 is made up of 13 amino acids. Per the germline V gene, CDR1 is SGHDN and CDR2 is FVKESK. The CDR3 loop is CASSQSRNTEAFF. Here the CDR3 DNA reads TGTGCCAGCAGCCAGAGTAGGAACACTGAAGCTTTCTTT.

The CDR3 protein is CASSLGSLAEVVTQYF. As DNA, the CDR3 is TGCGCCAGCAGCTTGGGATCCCTAGCGGAGGTGGTTACGCAGTATTTT. V usage is TRBV5-1 and J usage is TRBJ2-3, with 7 bases lining up with TRBD2. This CDR3 spans 16 amino acids. Germline CDR1 SGHRS, CDR2 YFSETQ. Losses at the gene ends were 0 bases for V and 8 bases for J; bases not matched to a gene: 12. The full variable domain, in which reference TRBV5-1 and TRBJ2-3 provide the parts outside the CDR3, is KAGVTQTPRYLIKTRGQQVTLSCSPISGHRSVSWYQQTPGQGLQFLFEYFSETQRNKGNFPGRFSGRQFSNSRSEMNVSTLELGDSALYLCASSLGSLAEVVTQYFGPGTRLTVL.

The V gene is TRBV7-8, the J gene TRBJ1-2; D not certain. This CDR3 contains 13 residues. V was trimmed by 5 bases and J by 1 base, leaving 8 bases between them. The V gene's germline CDR1 is SGHVS and CDR2 FQNEAQ. CDR3 residues: CASSGRLNYGYTF. The CDR3 DNA reads TGTGCCAGCAGCGGCAGGCTTAACTATGGCTACACCTTC.

A remark on this clone: At the DNA level, this CDR3 is encoded by other sequences in the same sample as well. J is TRBJ2-7 and V is TRBV7-8, with 9 bases matching TRBD2. The CDR3 is 15 amino acids. Looked up from germline, CDR1 is SGHVS and CDR2 is FQNEAQ. The junction had 3 bases not matched to a gene; V was cut back by 3 bases and J by 0 bases. In DNA form, the CDR3 reads TGTGCCAGCAGCTTGGTGACTAGCGGCTCCTACGAGCAGTACTTC. This translates into CASSLVTSGSYEQYF.

The chain uses TRBV28 and TRBJ2-1; D gene uncertain. Trimming took 3 bases from V and 0 from J, leaving 12 bases between them. Germline V gene lookup returns CDR1 MDHEN and CDR2 SYDVKM. The CDR3 length is 16 residues. In DNA, the CDR3 is TGTGCCAGCAGTTTGGGCCAACCGCTCTCCTACAATGAGCAGTTCTTC. Its translation: CASSLGQPLSYNEQFF.